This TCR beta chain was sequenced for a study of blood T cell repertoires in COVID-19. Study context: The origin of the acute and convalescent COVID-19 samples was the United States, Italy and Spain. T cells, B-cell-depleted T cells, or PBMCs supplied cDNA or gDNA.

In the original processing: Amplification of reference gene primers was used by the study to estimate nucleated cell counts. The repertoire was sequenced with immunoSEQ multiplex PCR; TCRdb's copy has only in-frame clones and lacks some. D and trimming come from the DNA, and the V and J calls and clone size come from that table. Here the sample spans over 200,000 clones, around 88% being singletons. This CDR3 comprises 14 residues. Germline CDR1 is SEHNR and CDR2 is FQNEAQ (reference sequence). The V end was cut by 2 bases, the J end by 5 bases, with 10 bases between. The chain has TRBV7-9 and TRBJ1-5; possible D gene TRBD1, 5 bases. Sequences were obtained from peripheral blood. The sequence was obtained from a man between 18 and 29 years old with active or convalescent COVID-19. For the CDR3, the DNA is TGTGCCAGCAGCTTAACAGGCTCCGATCAGCCCCAGCATTTT. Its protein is CASSLTGSDQPQHF.